This record looks at one TCR beta chain sequence and its context. Antigen: not known. The source of the sample is a study of T cells after yellow fever vaccination. Notes on the study in general: Primary-vaccination clones mostly resurfaced post-booster (about 96% CD4, 85% to 90% CD8).

The CDR3 extends over 15 amino acids. J gave up 7 bases and V 4 bases, and 5 bases lay outside the gene matches. Germline-derived CDR1 and CDR2 are MNHEY and SMNVEV (reference sequence). MiXCR, run by TCRdb on the 5' RACE reads, gives a single entry per CDR3 protein. The sample has roughly 340,000 distinct CDR3 sequences, approximately 4% seen once. The V and J genes are TRBV27 and TRBJ2-1, with 12 bases identical to TRBD2. Source: PBMCs, taken 5 days after the yellow fever booster vaccination. The receptor's source is a young man who received the YFV17D yellow fever vaccine. DNA for the CDR3: TGTGCCAGCAGTTCTCTAGCGGGGGGGTTGAATGAGCAGTTCTTC. Translation: CASSSLAGGLNEQFF.